These 11 T cell receptor beta chains were all obtained from the same sample, sequenced in a study of siplizumab effects on memory and regulatory T cells. The table came from immunoSEQ multiplex PCR; TCRdb's copy has only in-frame clones and leaves some out. Among roughly 9,200 clones listed, 60% to 80% were seen once. Sequenced input: effector memory CD8+ T cells sorted from blood. The subset was: unstimulated CD8+ effector memory T cells. The receptors originated from a human donor in good health.

This chain uses TRBV27 with TRBJ2-1; possible D gene TRBD2, 6 bases. The CDR3 loop spans 14 amino acids. V was cut by 5 bases and J by 3 bases, with 11 bases left in between. Germline values: CDR1 MNHEY, CDR2 SMNVEV (reference sequence). CDR3 residues: CASSGTPSYNEQFF. CDR3 sequence (DNA): TGTGCCAGCAGTGGGACTCCAAGCTACAATGAGCAGTTCTTC.

The J gene is TRBJ2-3, the V gene TRBV27; 7 nucleotides align to TRBD1. V trimming: 5 bases; J trimming: 2 bases; junction bases outside the gene matches: 7. CDR3 length equals 15 residues. CDR1 MNHEY and CDR2 SMNVEV come from the germline V gene (reference sequence). The CDR3 DNA reads as TGTGCCAGCAGTCTCGGGGACAGTTACACAGATACGCAGTATTTT. Its protein is CASSLGDSYTDTQYF.

The chain carries TRBV5-1 and TRBJ2-2, with D uncertain. With 4 bases removed from V and 4 bases from J, the gap between germline ends came to 8 bases. Germline loops: CDR1 SGHRS, CDR2 YFSETQ. This CDR3 is 13 amino acids long. CDR3 in amino acids: CASSNPGTGELFF. The CDR3 nucleotides read TGCGCCAGCAGCAACCCGGGCACCGGGGAGCTGTTTTTT. The whole variable domain, remainder taken from reference TRBV5-1 and TRBJ2-2, is KAGVTQTPRYLIKTRGQQVTLSCSPISGHRSVSWYQQTPGQGLQFLFEYFSETQRNKGNFPGRFSGRQFSNSRSEMNVSTLELGDSALYLCASSNPGTGELFFGEGSRLTVL.

This rearrangement joins TRBV6-5 to TRBJ2-3; 7 bases agree with TRBD1. Germline CDR1 MNHEY, CDR2 SVGAGI. CDR3 length: 15 amino acids. V trimming: 4 bases; J trimming: 2 bases; junction bases outside the gene matches: 6. Here the CDR3 reads CASSWTGAFTDTQYF. CDR3 nucleotide sequence: TGTGCCAGCAGTTGGACAGGAGCCTTCACAGATACGCAGTATTTT.

The rearrangement uses TRBV9 and TRBJ2-1, with D perhaps TRBD1 or TRBD2 (7 bases each). Germline-derived CDR1 and CDR2 are SGDLS and YYNGEE. The CDR3 has 16 amino acids. V lost 3 bases to trimming and J lost 2 bases, with 15 bases between them. The CDR3 reads CASSEIPGGAYNEQFF. The DNA of the CDR3 is TGTGCCAGCAGCGAGATTCCAGGGGGGGCCTACAATGAGCAGTTCTTC.

CDR3 in amino acids: CATSSIPGQGLQPQHF. DNA for the CDR3: TGTGCCACCAGCAGCATTCCGGGACAGGGCCTTCAGCCCCAGCATTTT. The chain carries TRBV15 and TRBJ1-5; 9 bases match TRBD1. The CDR3 is 16 amino acids. Germline CDR1 LNHNV, CDR2 YYDKDF (reference sequence). Trimming removed 3 bases from V and 6 bases from J; junction bases left unmatched: 9.

Worth noting for this clone: A much larger clone lies one base from this, so it may be a read error. This chain links TRBV27 with TRBJ2-5; D ambiguous. The last part of the DNA fits TRBJ2-7 better; the J call may be wrong. This CDR3 is 12 amino acids long. The germline V gene encodes CDR1 MNHEY and CDR2 SMNVEV (reference sequence). CDR3 region: CASSRRPYEQYF. The DNA of the CDR3 is TGTGCCAGCAGTCGCCGGCCCTACGAGCAGTACTTC.

A few counts support this clone. V and J are TRBV6-4 and TRBJ2-2, with no clear D. Germline loops: CDR1 MRHNA, CDR2 SNTAGT. CDR3 length: 14 amino acids. Trimming took 0 bases from V and 5 from J, leaving 7 bases between them. CDR3: CASSDSRETGELFF. CDR3 DNA sequence: TGTGCCAGCAGTGACTCTAGAGAGACCGGGGAGCTGTTTTTT.

The chain joins TRBV19 to TRBJ2-6; the D gene is possibly TRBD2 (5 bases). V was pared by 0 bases and J by 1 base, with 13 bases between. The CDR3 extends over 18 amino acids. CDR1 is LNHDA and CDR2 is SQIVND in the germline V gene (reference sequence). CDR3 sequence reads: CASSIDTVRTSGANVLTF. CDR3 nucleotides: TGTGCCAGTAGTATAGATACGGTCCGGACTTCTGGGGCCAACGTCCTGACTTTC. Drawing the rest from reference TRBV19 and TRBJ2-6, the complete variable domain is DGGITQSPKYLFRKEGQNVTLSCEQNLNHDAMYWYRQDPGQGLRLIYYSQIVNDFQKGDIAEGYSVSREKKESFPLTVTSAQKNPTAFYLCASSIDTVRTSGANVLTFGAGSRLTVL.

This clone was recorded a few times. The J gene is TRBJ2-7, the V gene TRBV7-9; D call uncertain. Trimming took off 4 bases at V and 0 bases at J, with 13 bases between the two ends. This CDR3 has 15 residues. Germline-derived CDR1 and CDR2 are SEHNR and FQNEAQ (reference sequence). The CDR3 here is CASSSGDKSSYEQYF. As DNA, the CDR3 is TGTGCCAGCAGCTCTGGGGATAAGAGCTCCTACGAGCAGTACTTC.

V and J are TRBV27 and TRBJ2-7, with TRBD1 as a possible D gene (5 bases). The germline gives CDR1 MNHEY, CDR2 SMNVEV (reference sequence). CDR3 length: 13 residues. Trimming pared 2 bases from V and 3 bases from J, leaving 8 bases between. The CDR3 reads CASSLGANYEQYF. The CDR3 DNA follows: TGTGCCAGCAGTTTAGGGGCAAACTACGAGCAGTACTTC.